This TCR beta chain was documented in a study of regulatory T cells in long-lasting Graves disease. With iRepertoire HTBI primers and Arm-PCR of CDR3 regions, TCR beta libraries were built. TCRdb used MiXCR to reprocess the multiplex PCR reads, holding one entry per CDR3 protein. This sample yields under 800,000 distinct CDR3 sequences, of which 15% to 20% are seen a single time; under 20% belongs to the top ten. This clonotype has at least ten counts. Noted time point: newly diagnosed GD, antithyroid drugs for less than 3 months. Scientists built the TCR library using RNA that was extracted from PBMCs. The same sample was also studied in work on T cells in Graves' hyperthyroidism and ophthalmopathy.

The sample in question was peripheral blood mononuclear cells (PBMCs), obtained at new diagnosis, from a patient treated with antithyroid drugs. The sequence was obtained from a woman aged 30 to 39 with Graves disease.

The CDR3 region is CASSLGGFADQETQYF. The CDR3 bases are TGTGCCAGCAGTTTGGGGGGGTTCGCAGACCAAGAGACCCAGTACTTC. This chain uses TRBV28 with TRBJ2-5; 7 bases are a match to TRBD2. This CDR3 is 16 amino acids long. V lost 3 bases and J lost 0; bases outside the gene matches: 7. Per germline, CDR1 MDHEN and CDR2 SYDVKM. Full variable domain (rest looked up from reference TRBV28 and TRBJ2-5): DVKVTQSSRYLVKRTGEKVFLECVQDMDHENMFWYRQDPGLGLRLIYFSYDVKMKEKGDIPEGYSVSREKKERFSLILESASTNQTSMYLCASSLGGFADQETQYFGPGTRLLVL.